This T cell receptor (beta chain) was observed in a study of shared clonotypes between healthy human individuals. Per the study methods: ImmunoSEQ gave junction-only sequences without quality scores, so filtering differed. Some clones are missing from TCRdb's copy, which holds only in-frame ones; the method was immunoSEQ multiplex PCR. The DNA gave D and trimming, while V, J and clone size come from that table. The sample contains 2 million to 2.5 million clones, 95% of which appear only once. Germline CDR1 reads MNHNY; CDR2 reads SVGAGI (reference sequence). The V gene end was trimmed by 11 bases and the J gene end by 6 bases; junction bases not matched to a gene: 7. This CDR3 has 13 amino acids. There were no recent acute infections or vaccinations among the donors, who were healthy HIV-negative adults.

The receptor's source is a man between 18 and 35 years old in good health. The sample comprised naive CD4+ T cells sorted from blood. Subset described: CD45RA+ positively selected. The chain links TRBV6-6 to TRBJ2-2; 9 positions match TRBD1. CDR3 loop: CAGNRGQAGELFF. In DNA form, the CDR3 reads TGTGCCGGGAACAGGGGGCAAGCCGGGGAGCTGTTTTTT.